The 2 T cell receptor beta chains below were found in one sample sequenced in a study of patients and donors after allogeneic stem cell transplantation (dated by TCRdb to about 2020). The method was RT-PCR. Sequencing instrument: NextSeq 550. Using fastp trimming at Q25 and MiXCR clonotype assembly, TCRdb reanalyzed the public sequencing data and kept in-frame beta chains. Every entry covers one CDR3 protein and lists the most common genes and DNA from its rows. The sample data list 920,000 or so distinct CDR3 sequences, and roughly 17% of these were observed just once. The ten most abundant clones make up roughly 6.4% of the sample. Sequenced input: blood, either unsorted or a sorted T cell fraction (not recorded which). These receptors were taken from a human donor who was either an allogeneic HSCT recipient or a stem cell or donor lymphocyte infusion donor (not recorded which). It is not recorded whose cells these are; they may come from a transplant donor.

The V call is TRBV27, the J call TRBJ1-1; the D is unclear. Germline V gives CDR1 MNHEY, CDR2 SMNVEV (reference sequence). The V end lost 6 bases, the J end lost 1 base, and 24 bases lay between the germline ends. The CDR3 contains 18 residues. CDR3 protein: CASRLRVYSLLENTEAFF. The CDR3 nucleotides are TGTGCCAGCAGGCTAAGGGTGTACTCGTTGTTAGAGAACACTGAAGCTTTCTTT.

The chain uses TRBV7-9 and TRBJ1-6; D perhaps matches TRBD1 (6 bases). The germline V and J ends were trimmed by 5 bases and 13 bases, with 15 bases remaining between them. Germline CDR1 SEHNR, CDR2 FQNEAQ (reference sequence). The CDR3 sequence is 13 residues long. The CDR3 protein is CASSGEGGRPLHF. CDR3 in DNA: TGTGCCAGCAGCGGGGAGGGGGGAAGGCCCCTCCACTTT.